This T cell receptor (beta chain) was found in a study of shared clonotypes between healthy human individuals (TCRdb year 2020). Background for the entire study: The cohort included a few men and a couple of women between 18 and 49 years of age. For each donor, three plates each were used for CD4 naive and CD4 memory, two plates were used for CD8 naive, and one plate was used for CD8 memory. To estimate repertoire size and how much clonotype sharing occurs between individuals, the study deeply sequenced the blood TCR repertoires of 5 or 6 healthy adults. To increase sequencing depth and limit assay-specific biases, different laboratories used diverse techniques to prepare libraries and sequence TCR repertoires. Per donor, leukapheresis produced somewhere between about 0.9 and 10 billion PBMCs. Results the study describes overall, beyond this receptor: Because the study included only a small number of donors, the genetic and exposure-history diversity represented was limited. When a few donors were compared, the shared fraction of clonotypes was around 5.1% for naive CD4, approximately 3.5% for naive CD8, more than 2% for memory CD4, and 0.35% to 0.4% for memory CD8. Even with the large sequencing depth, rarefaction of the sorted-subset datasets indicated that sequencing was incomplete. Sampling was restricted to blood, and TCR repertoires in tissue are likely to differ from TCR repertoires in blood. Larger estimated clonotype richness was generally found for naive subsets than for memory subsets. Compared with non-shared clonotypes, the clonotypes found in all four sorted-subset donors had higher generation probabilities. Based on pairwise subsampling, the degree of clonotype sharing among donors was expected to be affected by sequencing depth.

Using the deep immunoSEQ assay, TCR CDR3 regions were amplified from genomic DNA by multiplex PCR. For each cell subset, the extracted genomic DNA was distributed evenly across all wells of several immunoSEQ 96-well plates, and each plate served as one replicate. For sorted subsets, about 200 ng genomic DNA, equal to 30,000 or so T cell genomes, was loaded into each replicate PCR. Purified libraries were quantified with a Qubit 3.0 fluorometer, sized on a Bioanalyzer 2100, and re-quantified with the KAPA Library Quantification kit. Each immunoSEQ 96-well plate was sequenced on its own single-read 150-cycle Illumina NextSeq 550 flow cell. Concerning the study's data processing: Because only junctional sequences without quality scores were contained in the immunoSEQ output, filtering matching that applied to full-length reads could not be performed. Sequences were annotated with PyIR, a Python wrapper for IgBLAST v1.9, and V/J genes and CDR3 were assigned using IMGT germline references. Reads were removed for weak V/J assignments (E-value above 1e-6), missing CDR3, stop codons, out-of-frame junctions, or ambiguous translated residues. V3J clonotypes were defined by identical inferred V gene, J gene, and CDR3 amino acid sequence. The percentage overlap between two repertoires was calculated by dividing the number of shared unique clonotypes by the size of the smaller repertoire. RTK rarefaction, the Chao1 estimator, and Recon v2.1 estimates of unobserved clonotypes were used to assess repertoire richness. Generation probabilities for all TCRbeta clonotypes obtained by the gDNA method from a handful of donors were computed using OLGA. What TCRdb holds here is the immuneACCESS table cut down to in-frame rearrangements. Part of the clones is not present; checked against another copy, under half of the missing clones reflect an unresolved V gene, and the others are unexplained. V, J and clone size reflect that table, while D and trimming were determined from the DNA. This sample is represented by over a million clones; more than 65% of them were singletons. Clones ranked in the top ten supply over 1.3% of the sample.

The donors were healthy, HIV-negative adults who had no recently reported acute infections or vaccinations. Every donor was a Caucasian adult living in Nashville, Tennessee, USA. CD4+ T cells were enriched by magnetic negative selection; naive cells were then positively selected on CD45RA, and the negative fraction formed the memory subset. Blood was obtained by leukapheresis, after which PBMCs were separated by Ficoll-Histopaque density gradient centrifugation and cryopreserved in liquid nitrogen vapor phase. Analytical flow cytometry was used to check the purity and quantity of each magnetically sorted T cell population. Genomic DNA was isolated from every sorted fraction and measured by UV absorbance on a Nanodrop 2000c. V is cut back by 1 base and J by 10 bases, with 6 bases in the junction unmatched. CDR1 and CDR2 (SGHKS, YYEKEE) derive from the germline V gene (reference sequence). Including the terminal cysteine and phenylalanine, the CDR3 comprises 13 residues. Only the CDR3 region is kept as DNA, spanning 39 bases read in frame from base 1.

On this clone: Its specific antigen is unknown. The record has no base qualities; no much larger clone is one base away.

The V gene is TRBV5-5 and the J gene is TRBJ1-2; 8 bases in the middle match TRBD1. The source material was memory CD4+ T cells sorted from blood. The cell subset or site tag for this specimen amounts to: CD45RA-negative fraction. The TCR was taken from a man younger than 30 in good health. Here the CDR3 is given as CASSLSGDRIYTF. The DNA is TGTGCCAGCAGCTTGAGTGGGGACAGGATCTACACCTTC.